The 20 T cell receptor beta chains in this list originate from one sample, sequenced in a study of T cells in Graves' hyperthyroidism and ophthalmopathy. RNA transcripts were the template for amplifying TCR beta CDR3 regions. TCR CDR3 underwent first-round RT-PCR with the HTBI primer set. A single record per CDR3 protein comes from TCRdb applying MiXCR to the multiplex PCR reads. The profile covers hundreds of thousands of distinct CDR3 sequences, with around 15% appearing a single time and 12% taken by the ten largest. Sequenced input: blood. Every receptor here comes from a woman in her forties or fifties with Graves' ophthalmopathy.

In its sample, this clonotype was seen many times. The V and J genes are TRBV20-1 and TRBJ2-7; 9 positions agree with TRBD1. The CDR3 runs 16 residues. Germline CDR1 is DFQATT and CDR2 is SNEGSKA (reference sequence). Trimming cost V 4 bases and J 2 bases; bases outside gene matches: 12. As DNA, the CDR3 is TGCAGTGCTAACTCCGACACTCGACAGGGGGCCTACGAGCAGTACTTC. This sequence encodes CSANSDTRQGAYEQYF.

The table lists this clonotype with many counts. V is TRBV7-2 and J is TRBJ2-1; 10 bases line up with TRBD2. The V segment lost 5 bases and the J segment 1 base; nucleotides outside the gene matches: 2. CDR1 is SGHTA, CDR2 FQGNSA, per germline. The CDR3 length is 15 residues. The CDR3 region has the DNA TGTGCCAGCAGCCGTAGCGGGAGGTCCTACAATGAGCAGTTCTTC. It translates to CASSRSGRSYNEQFF.

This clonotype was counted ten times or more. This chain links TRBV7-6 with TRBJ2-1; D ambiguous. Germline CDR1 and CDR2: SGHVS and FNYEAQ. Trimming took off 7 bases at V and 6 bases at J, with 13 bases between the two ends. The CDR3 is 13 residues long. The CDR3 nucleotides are TGTGCCAGCAAGGATCCCCCGGGCAATGAGCAGTTCTTC. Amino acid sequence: CASKDPPGNEQFF.

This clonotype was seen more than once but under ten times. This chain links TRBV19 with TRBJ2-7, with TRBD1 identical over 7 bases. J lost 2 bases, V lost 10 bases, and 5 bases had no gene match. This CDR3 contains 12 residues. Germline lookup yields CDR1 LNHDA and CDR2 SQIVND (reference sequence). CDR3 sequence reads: CATTGQPYEQYF. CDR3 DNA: TGTGCCACCACGGGACAGCCCTACGAGCAGTACTTC.

CDR3: CASSEDLAGNEQFF. The CDR3 nucleotides are TGTGCCAGCAGTGAGGATCTAGCGGGCAATGAGCAGTTCTTC. This rearrangement joins TRBV6-4 to TRBJ2-1, with TRBD2 identical over 8 bases. With 3 bases clipped from V and 6 bases from J, the junction kept 4 bases outside the gene matches. The CDR3 extends over 14 amino acids. CDR1 is MRHNA, CDR2 SNTAGT, per germline.

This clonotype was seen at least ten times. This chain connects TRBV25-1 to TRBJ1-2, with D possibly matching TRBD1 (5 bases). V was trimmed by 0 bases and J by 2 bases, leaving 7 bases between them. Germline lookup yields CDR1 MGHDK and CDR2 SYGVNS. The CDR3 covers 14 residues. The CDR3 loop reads CASSEYRENYGYTF. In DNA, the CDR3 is TGTGCCAGCAGTGAATACAGGGAAAACTATGGCTACACCTTC.

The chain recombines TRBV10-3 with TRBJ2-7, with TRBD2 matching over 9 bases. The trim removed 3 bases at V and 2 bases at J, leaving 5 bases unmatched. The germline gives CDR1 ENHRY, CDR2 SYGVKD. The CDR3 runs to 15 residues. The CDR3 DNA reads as TGTGCCATCAGTGACTCTAGCGGGGATACCTACGAGCAGTACTTC. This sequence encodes CAISDSSGDTYEQYF.

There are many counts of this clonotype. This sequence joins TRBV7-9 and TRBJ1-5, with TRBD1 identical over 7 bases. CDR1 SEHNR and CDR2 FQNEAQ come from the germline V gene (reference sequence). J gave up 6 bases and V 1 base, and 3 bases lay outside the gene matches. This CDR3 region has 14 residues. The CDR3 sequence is CASSLGTGSQPQHF. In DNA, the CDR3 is TGTGCCAGCAGCTTAGGGACAGGTTCTCAGCCCCAGCATTTT. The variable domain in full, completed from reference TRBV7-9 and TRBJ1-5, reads DTGVSQNPRHKITKRGQNVTFRCDPISEHNRLYWYRQTLGQGPEFLTYFQNEAQLEKSRLLSDRFSAERPKGSFSTLEIQRTEQGDSAMYLCASSLGTGSQPQHFGDGTRLSIL.

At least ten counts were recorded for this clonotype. CDR3 loop: CASSPWAGSYEQYF. In DNA form, the CDR3 reads TGTGCCAGCAGCCCTTGGGCAGGGTCCTACGAGCAGTACTTC. This sequence joins TRBV11-2 and TRBJ2-7; a possible D gene is TRBD1 (5 bases). CDR3 length: 14 residues. The V end lost 5 bases, the J end lost 1 base, and 12 bases lay between the germline ends. The germline V gene has CDR1 SGHAT and CDR2 FQNNGV.

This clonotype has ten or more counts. Here the CDR3 DNA reads TGTGCCAGCAGTGAATTGGGCAGGGGTAGGTACGAGCAGTACTTC. This gives the protein CASSELGRGRYEQYF. The J gene is TRBJ2-7, the V gene TRBV2, with a weak D call TRBD1 (6 bases). Trimming stripped 2 bases from V and 4 bases from J, with 15 bases between. From germline, CDR1 is SNHLY and CDR2 FYNNEI. This CDR3 has 15 residues.

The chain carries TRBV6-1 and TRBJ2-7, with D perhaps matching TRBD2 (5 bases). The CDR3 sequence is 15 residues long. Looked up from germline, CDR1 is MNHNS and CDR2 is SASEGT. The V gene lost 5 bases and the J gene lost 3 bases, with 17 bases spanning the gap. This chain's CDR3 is CASSLLIPGFYEQYF. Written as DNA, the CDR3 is TGTGCCAGCAGTCTCCTAATTCCGGGATTCTACGAGCAGTACTTC.

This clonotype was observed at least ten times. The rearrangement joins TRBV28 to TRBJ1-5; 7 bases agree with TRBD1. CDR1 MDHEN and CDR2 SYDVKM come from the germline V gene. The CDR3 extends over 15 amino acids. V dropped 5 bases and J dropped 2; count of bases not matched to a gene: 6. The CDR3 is CASSARDSGNQPQHF. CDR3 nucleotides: TGTGCCAGCAGTGCACGGGACAGTGGCAATCAGCCCCAGCATTTT.

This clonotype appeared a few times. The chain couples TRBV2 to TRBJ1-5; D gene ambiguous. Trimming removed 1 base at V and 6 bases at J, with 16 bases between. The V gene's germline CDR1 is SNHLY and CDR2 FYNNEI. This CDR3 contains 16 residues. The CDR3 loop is CASSEGAGGGSQPQHF. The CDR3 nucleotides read TGTGCCAGCAGTGAAGGGGCAGGCGGAGGCTCTCAGCCCCAGCATTTT.

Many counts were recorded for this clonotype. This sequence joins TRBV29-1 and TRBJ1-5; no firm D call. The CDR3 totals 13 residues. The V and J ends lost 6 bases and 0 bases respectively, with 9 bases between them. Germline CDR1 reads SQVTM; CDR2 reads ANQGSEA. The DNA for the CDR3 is TGCAGCGTCCAAAGAGATAGCAATCAGCCCCAGCATTTT. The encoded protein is CSVQRDSNQPQHF.

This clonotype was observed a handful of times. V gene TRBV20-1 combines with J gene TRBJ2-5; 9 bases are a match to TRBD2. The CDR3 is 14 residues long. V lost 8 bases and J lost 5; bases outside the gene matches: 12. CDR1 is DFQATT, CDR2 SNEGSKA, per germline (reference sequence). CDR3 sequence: CSFSLAGGPETQYF. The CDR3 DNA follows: TGCAGTTTTTCTCTCGCGGGAGGGCCTGAGACCCAGTACTTC.

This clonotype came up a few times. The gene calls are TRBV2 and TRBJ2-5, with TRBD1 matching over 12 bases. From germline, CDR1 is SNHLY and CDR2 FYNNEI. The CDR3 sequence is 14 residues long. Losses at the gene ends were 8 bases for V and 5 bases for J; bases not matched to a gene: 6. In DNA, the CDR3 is TGTGCCAGCCTGGGGACAGGGGGCTCGGAGACCCAGTACTTC. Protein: CASLGTGGSETQYF.

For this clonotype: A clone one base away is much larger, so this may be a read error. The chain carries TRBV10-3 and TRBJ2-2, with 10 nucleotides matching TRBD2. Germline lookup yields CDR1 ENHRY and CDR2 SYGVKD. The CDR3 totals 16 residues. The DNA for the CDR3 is TGTGCCATCAGCCCACTAGCGGGACAGAACACCGGGCAGCTGTTTTTT. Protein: CAISPLAGQNTGQLFF.

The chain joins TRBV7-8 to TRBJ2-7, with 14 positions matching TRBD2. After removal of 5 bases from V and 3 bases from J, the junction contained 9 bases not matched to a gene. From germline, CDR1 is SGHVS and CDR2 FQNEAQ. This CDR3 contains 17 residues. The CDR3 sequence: CASSPGLAGALIYEQYF. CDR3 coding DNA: TGTGCCAGCAGCCCGGGACTAGCGGGAGCGCTAATCTACGAGCAGTACTTC. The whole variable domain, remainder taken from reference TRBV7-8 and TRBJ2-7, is GAGVSQSPRYKVAKRGQDVALRCDPISGHVSLFWYQQALGQGPEFLTYFQNEAQLDKSGLPSDRFFAERPEGSVSTLKIQRTQQEDSAVYLCASSPGLAGALIYEQYFGPGTRLTVT.

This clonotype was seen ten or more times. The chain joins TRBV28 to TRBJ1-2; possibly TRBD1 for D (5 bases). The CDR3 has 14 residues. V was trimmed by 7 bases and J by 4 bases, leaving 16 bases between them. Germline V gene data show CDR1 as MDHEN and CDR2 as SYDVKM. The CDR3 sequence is CASIRFGTTYGYTF. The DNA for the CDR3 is TGTGCCAGCATTCGATTCGGGACTACCTATGGCTACACCTTC.

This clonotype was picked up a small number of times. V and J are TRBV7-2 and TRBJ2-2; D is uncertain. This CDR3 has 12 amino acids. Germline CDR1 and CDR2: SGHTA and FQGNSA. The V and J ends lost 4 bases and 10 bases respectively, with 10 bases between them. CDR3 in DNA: TGTGCCAGCAGCTCCCCCGGGCTGGAGCTGTTTTTT. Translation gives CASSSPGLELFF.